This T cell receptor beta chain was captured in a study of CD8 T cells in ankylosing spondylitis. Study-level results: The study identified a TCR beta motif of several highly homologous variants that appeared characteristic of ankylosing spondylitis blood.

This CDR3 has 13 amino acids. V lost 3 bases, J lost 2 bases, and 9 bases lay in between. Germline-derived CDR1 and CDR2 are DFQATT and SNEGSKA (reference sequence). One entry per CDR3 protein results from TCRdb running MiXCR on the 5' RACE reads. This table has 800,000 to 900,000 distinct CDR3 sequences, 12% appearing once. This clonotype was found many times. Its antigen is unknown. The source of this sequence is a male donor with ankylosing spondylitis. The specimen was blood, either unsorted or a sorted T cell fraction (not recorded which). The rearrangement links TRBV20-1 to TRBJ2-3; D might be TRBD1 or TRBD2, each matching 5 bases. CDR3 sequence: CSASGGNTDTQYF. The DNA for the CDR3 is TGCAGTGCTAGTGGGGGTAACACAGATACGCAGTATTTT.